This paragraph reports one T cell receptor beta chain. Its cognate antigen is unknown. Each CDR3 protein gets one entry after TCRdb re-called the RT-PCR reads with MiXCR. Of roughly 700,000 distinct CDR3 sequences in the sample, 15% to 18% were seen once. These data come from a study of response to subunit inactivated influenza vaccine. General study results and limits: Each seasonal influenza vaccination recruits few new T cells, the authors suggested.

V shed 3 bases and J shed 0 bases, with 10 bases lying between them. Germline CDR1 and CDR2: SGHNT and YYREEE (reference sequence). This CDR3 has 15 amino acids. The clonotype comes from a man aged 45-65 years who received an inactivated influenza vaccine. The sequencing used PBMCs from blood, collected 11 to 12 days after vaccination. This chain joins TRBV5-4 and TRBJ2-1; D is uncertain. CDR3 DNA sequence: TGTGCCAGCAGCTGGGCTGACCCCTCCTACAATGAGCAGTTCTTC. Translated, it gives CASSWADPSYNEQFF.